This entry lists 27 T cell receptor beta chains sequenced from one sample in a study of early stage breast cancer tumors (dated by TCRdb to 2015 to 2018). Libraries were constructed by the immunoSEQ multiplex PCR assay. In its TCRdb copy, this immuneACCESS table keeps in-frame sequences only and misses some clones. Where compared with another copy, unresolved V genes explain less than half of these, and the others have no known cause. A total of 25,000 to 35,000 clones appear in this sample, roughly 80% of them only once. The ten largest clones add up to 9.5% to 13% of the sample. Specimen: breast tumor tissue. These receptor sequences come from a person aged 25 to 45 with breast cancer.

This chain connects TRBV25-1 to TRBJ2-1, with no clear D. With 5 bases removed from V and 4 bases from J, the gap between germline ends came to 6 bases. Germline values: CDR1 MGHDK, CDR2 SYGVNS. The CDR3 sequence is 12 residues long. CDR3 sequence: CASSPDYNEQFF. The CDR3 nucleotides are TGTGCCAGCAGTCCAGATTACAATGAGCAGTTCTTC.

The chain employs TRBV19 and TRBJ1-2; no definite D call. Per germline, CDR1 LNHDA and CDR2 SQIVND (reference sequence). The CDR3 consists of 14 residues. Trimming stripped 6 bases from V and 3 bases from J, with 14 bases between. The CDR3 loop is CASSRGQEHYGYTF. The CDR3 coding sequence is TGTGCCAGTAGCCGCGGCCAGGAGCACTATGGCTACACCTTC.

The genes are TRBV19 and TRBJ2-7; D gene ambiguous. The germline CDR1 and CDR2 sequences are LNHDA and SQIVND (reference sequence). The CDR3 covers 14 residues. Trimming left V 2 bases short and J 5 bases short, with 13 bases between. This CDR3 reads CASSIYSTKDEQYF. The DNA of the CDR3 is TGTGCCAGTAGTATATACAGTACTAAGGACGAGCAGTACTTC. Full variable domain (rest looked up from reference TRBV19 and TRBJ2-7): DGGITQSPKYLFRKEGQNVTLSCEQNLNHDAMYWYRQDPGQGLRLIYYSQIVNDFQKGDIAEGYSVSREKKESFPLTVTSAQKNPTAFYLCASSIYSTKDEQYFGPGTRLTVT.

Of note for this clone: This sample also contains other DNA sequences that code for the same CDR3. This chain links TRBV5-1 with TRBJ1-2; D ambiguous. This CDR3 comprises 13 residues. Per the germline V gene, CDR1 is SGHRS and CDR2 is YFSETQ. Trimming took 0 bases from V and 2 from J, leaving 5 bases between them. In nucleotides, the CDR3 is TGCGCCAGCAGCTTGGGAGGAAACTATGGCTACACCTTC. It encodes CASSLGGNYGYTF.

V is TRBV7-2 and J is TRBJ1-6; D not resolved. Trimming took 1 base from V and 10 from J, leaving 17 bases between them. This CDR3 has 16 residues. Per the germline V gene, CDR1 is SGHTA and CDR2 is FQGNSA. CDR3 region: CASSLGLGRMGSPLHF. The CDR3 DNA reads TGTGCCAGCAGCTTAGGCCTAGGACGAATGGGATCACCCCTCCACTTT.

The chain couples TRBV23-1 to TRBJ2-7; 10 nucleotides match TRBD2. TRBV23-1 is labeled an ORF, and its function is uncertain. The CDR3 sequence is 16 residues long. V lost 3 bases to trimming and J lost 5 bases; unmatched junction nucleotides: 10. The DNA of the CDR3 is TGCGCCAGCAGTCAGGAGGAGCGGGAGGGCCAAAACGAGCAGTACTTC. This encodes CASSQEEREGQNEQYF.

The V gene is TRBV6-4, the J gene TRBJ2-1; the D gene is possibly TRBD1 (5 bases). CDR1 and CDR2 (germline): MRHNA, SNTAGT. This CDR3 has 15 amino acids. Trimming took 2 bases from V and 10 from J, leaving 18 bases between them. The CDR3 sequence: CASSDHRTIIREQFF. As DNA, the CDR3 is TGTGCCAGCAGTGACCATCGGACAATTATTCGGGAGCAGTTCTTC.

The chain recombines TRBV7-2 with TRBJ2-2, with 7 bases aligning to TRBD2. This CDR3 has 13 amino acids. After removal of 5 bases from V and 6 bases from J, the junction contained 3 bases not matched to a gene. Germline-derived CDR1 and CDR2 are SGHTA and FQGNSA. CDR3 sequence: CASSERDPGELFF. The CDR3 bases are TGTGCCAGCAGCGAGCGGGATCCCGGGGAGCTGTTTTTT.

The chain employs TRBV30 and TRBJ2-7; D is possibly TRBD2 (5 bases). With 0 bases removed from V and 5 bases from J, the gap between germline ends came to 11 bases. The CDR3 contains 13 residues. Germline values: CDR1 GTSNPN, CDR2 SVGIG (reference sequence). The CDR3 DNA reads TGTGCCTGGAGTGTATACGCTAGCAACGAGCAGTACTTC. Translated: CAWSVYASNEQYF.

The chain recombines TRBV29-1 with TRBJ2-1; 8 nucleotides line up with TRBD1. After removal of 6 bases from V and 0 bases from J, the junction contained 7 bases not matched to a gene. CDR1 is SQVTM and CDR2 is ANQGSEA in the germline V gene. The CDR3 length is 15 residues. CDR3 in amino acids: CSVGQGPSSYNEQFF. The CDR3 DNA reads as TGCAGCGTAGGACAGGGACCGAGCTCCTACAATGAGCAGTTCTTC.

This rearrangement joins TRBV5-1 to TRBJ2-3, with D perhaps being TRBD1 or TRBD2 (5 bases each). Per the germline V gene, CDR1 is SGHRS and CDR2 is YFSETQ. CDR3 length equals 15 residues. Trimming took off 7 bases at V and 5 bases at J, with 20 bases between the two ends. Here the CDR3 reads CASLSTGTLGDTQYF. The CDR3 nucleotides are TGCGCCAGCTTAAGCACCGGGACCCTGGGAGATACGCAGTATTTT.

The V call is TRBV6-5, the J call TRBJ2-1, with TRBD2 matching 8 bases. This CDR3 spans 13 amino acids. The V and J ends lost 7 bases and 9 bases, in that order; junction bases with no gene match: 8. Germline values: CDR1 MNHEY, CDR2 SVGAGI. CDR3 in DNA: TGTGCCAGCACGCCAGGAGCGGGAGTTGAGCAGTTCTTC. As protein: CASTPGAGVEQFF.

In its sample, this clone was seen a few times. The chain uses TRBV5-1 and TRBJ2-7, with D unresolved. The germline V gene has CDR1 SGHRS and CDR2 YFSETQ. V was cut by 2 bases and J by 2 bases, with 8 bases left in between. The CDR3 length is 13 residues. The CDR3 loop is CASSFGVAYEQYF. The CDR3 nucleotides are TGCGCCAGCAGCTTTGGGGTAGCCTACGAGCAGTACTTC.

This chain links TRBV29-1 with TRBJ1-1; tentatively, D is TRBD1 (6 bases). V was clipped by 1 base and J by 4 bases, with 22 bases between them. The CDR3 is 17 amino acids. From germline, CDR1 is SQVTM and CDR2 ANQGSEA. The DNA for the CDR3 is TGCAGCGTTGAAGCCGGTCAGGGGCCGGGTGCCCCCACTGAAGCTTTCTTT. Its translation: CSVEAGQGPGAPTEAFF.

This clone was counted a single time. The rearrangement uses TRBV21-1 and TRBJ2-4; the D call in the table, TRBD2, was not verified against the DNA. TRBV21-1 represents a pseudogene. There are 19 residues in the CDR3. The CDR3 DNA reads TGTGCCAGCAGCAACACCGGGACTAGCGGGACAAAGGCCAAAAACATTCAGTACTTC. Translation: CASSNTGTSGTKAKNIQYF.

The CDR3 DNA follows: TGTGCCAGCAGCTTTTACTCCCGGGCTCCTGACTATGGCTACACCTTC. This codes for CASSFYSRAPDYGYTF. The chain combines TRBV9 with TRBJ1-2; D uncertain. The CDR3 runs to 16 residues. Deletions cut 4 bases from V and 3 bases from J, with 19 bases between. CDR1 and CDR2 from the germline V gene are SGDLS and YYNGEE.

V is TRBV28 and J is TRBJ2-5; TRBD1 might be the D (6 bases). From germline, CDR1 is MDHEN and CDR2 SYDVKM. This CDR3 has 15 amino acids. Trimming took 4 bases from V and 3 from J, leaving 15 bases between them. The CDR3 region has the DNA TGTGCCAGCAGTTCGTCCGAAAGGACAGAAGAGACCCAGTACTTC. Protein sequence: CASSSSERTEETQYF.

This clone was counted once. Compared with germline, one end of the junction differs, possibly owing to a read error. Different DNA sequences within this sample yield the same CDR3. The V and J genes are TRBV6-6 and TRBJ1-1; D is uncertain. CDR1 is MNHNY, CDR2 SVGAGI, per germline (reference sequence). The CDR3 length is 10 residues. The CDR3 region has the DNA TGTGCCAGCAGTCTAAATGAAGCCTTCTTT. This gives the protein CASSLNEAFF.

Worth noting for this clone: The junction and the germline gene differ at one end; a read error may be behind it. Other DNA sequences in this specimen translate into the identical CDR3. This chain joins TRBV4-1 and TRBJ1-4; D gene unclear. CDR1 MGHRA and CDR2 YSYEKL come from the germline V gene. CDR3 size: 16 residues. The CDR3 DNA reads TGCGCCAGCAGTCAAGATCGCTCCCTGCCCGTTAGTAGACTGTTTTTT. Amino acid sequence: CASSQDRSLPVSRLFF.

The V call is TRBV6-5, the J call TRBJ1-2; maybe TRBD1 (5 bases). Germline V gene lookup returns CDR1 MNHEY and CDR2 SVGAGI. V was shortened by 10 bases and J by 8 bases, with 20 bases between the two germline ends. The CDR3 sequence is 13 residues long. Here the CDR3 DNA reads TGTGCCATACGGAAGGCAGGGTATAGAGGCTACACCTTC. Its translation is CAIRKAGYRGYTF.

This clone is labeled medium-sized. This sequence joins TRBV29-1 and TRBJ1-2, with a tentative D call TRBD1 (5 bases). Per the germline V gene, CDR1 is SQVTM and CDR2 is ANQGSEA. V lost 6 bases, J lost 4 bases, and 21 bases lay in between. The CDR3 contains 15 residues. The chain's CDR3 is CSVPRGDAYAYGYTF. CDR3 coding DNA: TGCAGCGTCCCCCGAGGGGACGCGTACGCCTATGGCTACACCTTC.

The chain employs TRBV10-2 and TRBJ1-2; TRBD1 matches 10 bases. Germline V gives CDR1 WSHSY, CDR2 SAAADI. This CDR3 contains 13 residues. With V trimmed by 5 bases and J by 8 bases, 5 bases remained unmatched. Here the CDR3 reads CASSRQGAGGYTF. The CDR3 DNA reads TGCGCCAGCAGTCGACAGGGGGCCGGCGGCTACACCTTC.

The chain couples TRBV9 to TRBJ1-5, with unresolved D. CDR3 size: 13 residues. The V and J ends lost 0 bases and 4 bases respectively, with 5 bases between them. Germline V lookup: CDR1 SGDLS, CDR2 YYNGEE. The CDR3 loop reads CASSVAPNQPQHF. CDR3 bases: TGTGCCAGCAGCGTAGCCCCAAATCAGCCCCAGCATTTT.

This chain uses TRBV15 with TRBJ1-2, with D perhaps TRBD1 (5 bases). CDR3 length: 16 amino acids. The germline V gene has CDR1 LNHNV and CDR2 YYDKDF (reference sequence). The germline V and J ends were trimmed by 2 bases and 5 bases, with 18 bases remaining between them. For the CDR3, the DNA is TGTGCCACCAGCAGATGGGGGGTAGCGAGGGTATATGGCTACACCTTC. Translating it yields CATSRWGVARVYGYTF.

This chain connects TRBV7-2 to TRBJ2-1; perhaps TRBD2 as D (5 bases). The V end was cut by 5 bases, the J end by 7 bases, with 18 bases between. This CDR3 has 15 amino acids. Germline CDR1 reads SGHTA; CDR2 reads FQGNSA. CDR3 amino acids: CASSLEGLLDNEQFF. In nucleotides, the CDR3 is TGTGCCAGCAGCCTTGAAGGGCTACTAGATAATGAGCAGTTCTTC.

J is TRBJ1-1 and V is TRBV27; perhaps TRBD1 as D (6 bases). Between the trimmed V and J ends, which lost 4 bases and 4 bases, there was a span of 10 bases. Germline CDR1 MNHEY, CDR2 SMNVEV (reference sequence). The CDR3 runs 13 residues. This chain's CDR3 is CASSYRVATEAFF. The CDR3 bases are TGTGCCAGCAGTTACAGGGTGGCCACTGAAGCTTTCTTT.

J is TRBJ2-7 and V is TRBV28; D may correspond to TRBD1 or TRBD2 (5 bases each). V gave up 5 bases and J gave up 4 bases, with 18 bases separating them. CDR3 length: 15 amino acids. Germline V gene lookup returns CDR1 MDHEN and CDR2 SYDVKM. DNA for the CDR3: TGTGCCAGCAGTCCTCAGGGACCCTGGGAGTACGAGCAGTACTTC. The encoded protein is CASSPQGPWEYEQYF. Supplemented by reference TRBV28 and TRBJ2-7, the full variable domain reads DVKVTQSSRYLVKRTGEKVFLECVQDMDHENMFWYRQDPGLGLRLIYFSYDVKMKEKGDIPEGYSVSREKKERFSLILESASTNQTSMYLCASSPQGPWEYEQYFGPGTRLTVT.